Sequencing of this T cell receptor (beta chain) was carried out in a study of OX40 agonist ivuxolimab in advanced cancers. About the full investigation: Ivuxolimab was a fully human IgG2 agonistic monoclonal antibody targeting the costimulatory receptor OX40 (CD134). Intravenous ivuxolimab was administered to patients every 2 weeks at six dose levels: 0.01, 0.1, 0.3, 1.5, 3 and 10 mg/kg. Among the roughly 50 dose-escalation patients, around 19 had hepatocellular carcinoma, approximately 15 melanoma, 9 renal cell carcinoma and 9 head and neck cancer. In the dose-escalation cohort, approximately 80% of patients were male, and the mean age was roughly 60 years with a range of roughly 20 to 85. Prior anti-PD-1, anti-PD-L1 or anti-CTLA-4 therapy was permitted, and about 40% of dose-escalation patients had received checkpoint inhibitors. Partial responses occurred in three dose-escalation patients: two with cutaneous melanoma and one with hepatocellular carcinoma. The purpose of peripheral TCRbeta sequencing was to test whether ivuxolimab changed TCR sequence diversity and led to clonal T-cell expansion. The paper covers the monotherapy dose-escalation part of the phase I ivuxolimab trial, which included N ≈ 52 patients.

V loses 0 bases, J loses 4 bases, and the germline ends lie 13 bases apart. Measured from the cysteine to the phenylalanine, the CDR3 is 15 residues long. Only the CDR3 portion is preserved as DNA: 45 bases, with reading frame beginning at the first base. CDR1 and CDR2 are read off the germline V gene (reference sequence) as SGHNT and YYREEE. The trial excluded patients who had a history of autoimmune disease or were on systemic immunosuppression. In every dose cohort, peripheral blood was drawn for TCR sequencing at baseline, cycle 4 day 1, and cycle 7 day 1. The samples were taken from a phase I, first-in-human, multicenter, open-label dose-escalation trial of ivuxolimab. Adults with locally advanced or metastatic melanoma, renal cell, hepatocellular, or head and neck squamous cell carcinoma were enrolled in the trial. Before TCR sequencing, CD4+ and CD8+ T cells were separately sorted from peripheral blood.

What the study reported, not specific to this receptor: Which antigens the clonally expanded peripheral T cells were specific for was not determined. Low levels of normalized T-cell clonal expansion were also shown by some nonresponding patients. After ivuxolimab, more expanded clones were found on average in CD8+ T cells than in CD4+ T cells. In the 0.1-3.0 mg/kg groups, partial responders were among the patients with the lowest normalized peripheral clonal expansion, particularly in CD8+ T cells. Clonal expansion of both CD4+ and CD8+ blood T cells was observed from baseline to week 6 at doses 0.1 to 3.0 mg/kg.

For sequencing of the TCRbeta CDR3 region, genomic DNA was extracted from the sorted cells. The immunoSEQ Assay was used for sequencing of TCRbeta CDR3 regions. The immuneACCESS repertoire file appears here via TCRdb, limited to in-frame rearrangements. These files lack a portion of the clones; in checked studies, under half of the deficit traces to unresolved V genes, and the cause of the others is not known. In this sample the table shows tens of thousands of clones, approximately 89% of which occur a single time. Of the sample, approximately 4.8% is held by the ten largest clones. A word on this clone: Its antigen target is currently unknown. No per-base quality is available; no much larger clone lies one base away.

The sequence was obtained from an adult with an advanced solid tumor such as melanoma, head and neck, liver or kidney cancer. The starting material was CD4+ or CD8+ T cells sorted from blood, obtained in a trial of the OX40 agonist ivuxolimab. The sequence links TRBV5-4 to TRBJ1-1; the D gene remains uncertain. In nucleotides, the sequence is TGTGCCAGCAGCTTGGCCACCTCGCGCGTCACTGAAGCTTTCTTT. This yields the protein CASSLATSRVTEAFF.